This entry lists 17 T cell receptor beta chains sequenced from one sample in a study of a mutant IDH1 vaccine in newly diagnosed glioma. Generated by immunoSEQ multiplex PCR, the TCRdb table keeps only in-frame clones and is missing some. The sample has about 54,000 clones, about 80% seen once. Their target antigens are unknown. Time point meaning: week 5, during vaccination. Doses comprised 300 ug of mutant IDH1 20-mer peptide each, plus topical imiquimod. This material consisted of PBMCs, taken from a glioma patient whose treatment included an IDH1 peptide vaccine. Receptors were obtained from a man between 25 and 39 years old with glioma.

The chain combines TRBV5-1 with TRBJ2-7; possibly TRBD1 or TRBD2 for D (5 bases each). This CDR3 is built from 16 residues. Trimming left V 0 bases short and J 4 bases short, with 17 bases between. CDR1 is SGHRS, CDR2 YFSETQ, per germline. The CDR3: CASSLGGTGGTYEQYF. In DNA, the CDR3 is TGCGCCAGCAGCTTGGGTGGGACCGGTGGAACTTACGAGCAGTACTTC.

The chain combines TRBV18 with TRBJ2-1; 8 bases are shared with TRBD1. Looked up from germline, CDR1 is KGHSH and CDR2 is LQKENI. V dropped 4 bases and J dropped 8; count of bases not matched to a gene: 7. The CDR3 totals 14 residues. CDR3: CASSLPGQAYEQFF. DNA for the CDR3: TGTGCCAGCTCACTTCCGGGACAGGCTTATGAGCAGTTCTTC.

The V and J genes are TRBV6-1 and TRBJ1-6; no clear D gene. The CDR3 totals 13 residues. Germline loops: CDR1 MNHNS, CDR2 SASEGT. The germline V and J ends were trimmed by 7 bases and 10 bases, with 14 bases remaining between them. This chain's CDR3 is CASNTLEGSPLHF. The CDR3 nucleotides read TGTGCCAGCAACACACTTGAAGGCTCACCCCTCCACTTT.

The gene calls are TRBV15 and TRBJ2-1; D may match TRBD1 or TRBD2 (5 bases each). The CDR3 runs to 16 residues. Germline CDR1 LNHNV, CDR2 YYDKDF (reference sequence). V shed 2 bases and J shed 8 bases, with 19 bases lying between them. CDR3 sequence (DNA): TGTGCCACCAGCAGACAGAGGGGACCAGGGATGGATGAGCAGTTCTTC. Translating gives CATSRQRGPGMDEQFF.

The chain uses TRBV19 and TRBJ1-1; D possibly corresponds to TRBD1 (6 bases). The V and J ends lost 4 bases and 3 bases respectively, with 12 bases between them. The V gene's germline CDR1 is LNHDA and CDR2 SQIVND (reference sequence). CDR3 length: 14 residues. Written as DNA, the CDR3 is TGTGCCAGTAGTAGACAGCAGGGGTACACTGAAGCTTTCTTT. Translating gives CASSRQQGYTEAFF.

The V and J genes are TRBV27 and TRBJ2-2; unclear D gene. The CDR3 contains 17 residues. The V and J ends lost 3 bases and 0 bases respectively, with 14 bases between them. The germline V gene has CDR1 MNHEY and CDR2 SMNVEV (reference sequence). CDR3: CASSLANPFANTGELFF. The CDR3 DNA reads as TGTGCCAGCAGTTTGGCCAACCCGTTCGCGAACACCGGGGAGCTGTTTTTT.

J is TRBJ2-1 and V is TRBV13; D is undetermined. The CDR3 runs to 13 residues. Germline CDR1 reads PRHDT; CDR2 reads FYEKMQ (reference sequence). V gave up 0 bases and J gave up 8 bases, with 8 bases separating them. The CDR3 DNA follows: TGTGCCAGCAGCTTAGGCCCAGGCCATGAGCAGTTCTTC. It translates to CASSLGPGHEQFF.

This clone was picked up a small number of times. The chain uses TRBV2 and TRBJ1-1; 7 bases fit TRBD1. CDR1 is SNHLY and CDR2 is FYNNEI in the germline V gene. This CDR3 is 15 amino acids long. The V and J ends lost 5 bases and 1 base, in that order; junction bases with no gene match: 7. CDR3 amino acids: CASSSRTGRNTEAFF. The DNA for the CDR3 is TGTGCCAGCAGTAGTAGGACAGGCCGGAACACTGAAGCTTTCTTT. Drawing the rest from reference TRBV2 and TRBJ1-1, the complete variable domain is EPEVTQTPSHQVTQMGQEVILRCVPISNHLYFYWYRQILGQKVEFLVSFYNNEISEKSEIFDDQFSVERPDGSNFTLKIRSTKLEDSAMYFCASSSRTGRNTEAFFGQGTRLTVV.

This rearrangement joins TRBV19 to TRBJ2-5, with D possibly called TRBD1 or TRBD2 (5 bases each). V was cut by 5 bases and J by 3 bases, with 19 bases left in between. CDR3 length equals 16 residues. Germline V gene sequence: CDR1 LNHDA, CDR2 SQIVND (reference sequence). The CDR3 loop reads CASSYMGVGREETQYF. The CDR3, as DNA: TGTGCCAGTAGTTATATGGGGGTAGGCAGAGAAGAGACCCAGTACTTC.

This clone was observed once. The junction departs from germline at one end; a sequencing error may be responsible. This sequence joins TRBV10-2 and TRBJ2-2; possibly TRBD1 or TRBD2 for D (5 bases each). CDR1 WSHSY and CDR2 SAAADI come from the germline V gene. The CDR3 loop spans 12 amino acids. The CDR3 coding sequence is TGCGCCAGCAGCCGGACACACCGGGGAGCTGTTTTT. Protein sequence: CASSRTHRGAVF.

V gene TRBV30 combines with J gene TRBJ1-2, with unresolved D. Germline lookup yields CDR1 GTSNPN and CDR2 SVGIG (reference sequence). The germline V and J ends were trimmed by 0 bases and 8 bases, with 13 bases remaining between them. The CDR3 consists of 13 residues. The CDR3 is CAWSVSGRSGYTF. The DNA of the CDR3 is TGTGCCTGGAGTGTATCGGGCAGGTCGGGCTACACCTTC.

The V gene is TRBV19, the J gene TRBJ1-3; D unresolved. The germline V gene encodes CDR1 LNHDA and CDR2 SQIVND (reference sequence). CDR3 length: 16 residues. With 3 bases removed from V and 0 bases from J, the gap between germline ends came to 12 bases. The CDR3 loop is CASSIRQMSSGNTIYF. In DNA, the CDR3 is TGTGCCAGTAGTATCCGGCAGATGAGCTCTGGAAACACCATATATTTT.

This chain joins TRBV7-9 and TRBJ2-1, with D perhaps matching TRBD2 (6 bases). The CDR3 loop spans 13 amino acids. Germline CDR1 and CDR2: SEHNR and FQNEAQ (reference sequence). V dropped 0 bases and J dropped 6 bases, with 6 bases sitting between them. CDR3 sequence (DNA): TGTGCCAGCAGCTTAGCGCGGGGCAATGAGCAGTTCTTC. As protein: CASSLARGNEQFF.

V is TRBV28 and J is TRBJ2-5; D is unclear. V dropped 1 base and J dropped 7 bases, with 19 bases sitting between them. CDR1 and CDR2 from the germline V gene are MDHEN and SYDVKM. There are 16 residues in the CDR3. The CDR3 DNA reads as TGTGCCAGCAGTTTATCTCGGTCTACTGGGCCGGGGACCCAGTACTTC. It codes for CASSLSRSTGPGTQYF.

DNA for the CDR3: TGTGCCAGCAGATCCCAGGGATCCGGGTCCCTTCGGAACACTGAAGCTTTCTTT. Its protein product is CASRSQGSGSLRNTEAFF. This chain links TRBV5-4 with TRBJ1-1, with D possibly matching TRBD1 (5 bases). From germline, CDR1 is SGHNT and CDR2 YYREEE (reference sequence). CDR3 length: 18 residues. The V end was cut by 5 bases, the J end by 1 base, with 24 bases between.

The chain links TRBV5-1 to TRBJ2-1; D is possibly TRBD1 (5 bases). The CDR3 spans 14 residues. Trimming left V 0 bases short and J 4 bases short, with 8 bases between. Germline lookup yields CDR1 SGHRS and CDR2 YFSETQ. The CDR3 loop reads CASSLGQQYNEQFF. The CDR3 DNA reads TGCGCCAGCAGCTTGGGACAGCAATACAATGAGCAGTTCTTC.

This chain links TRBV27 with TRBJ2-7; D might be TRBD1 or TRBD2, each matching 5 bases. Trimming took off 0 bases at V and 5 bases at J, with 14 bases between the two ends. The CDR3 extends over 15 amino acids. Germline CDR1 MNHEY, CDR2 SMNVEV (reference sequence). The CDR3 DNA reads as TGTGCCAGCAGTTTATCGACTTCGGGGCTTCACGAGCAGTACTTC. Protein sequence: CASSLSTSGLHEQYF.